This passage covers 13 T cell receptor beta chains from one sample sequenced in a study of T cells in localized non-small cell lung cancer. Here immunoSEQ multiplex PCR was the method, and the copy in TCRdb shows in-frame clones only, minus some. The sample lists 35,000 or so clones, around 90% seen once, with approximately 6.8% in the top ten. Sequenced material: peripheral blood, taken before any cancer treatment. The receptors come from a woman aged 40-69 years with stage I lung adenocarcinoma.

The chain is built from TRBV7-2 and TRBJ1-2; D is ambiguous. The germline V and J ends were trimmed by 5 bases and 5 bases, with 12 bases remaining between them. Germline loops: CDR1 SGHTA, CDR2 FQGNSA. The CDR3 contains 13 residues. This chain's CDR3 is CASSPSPYYGYTF. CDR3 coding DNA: TGTGCCAGCAGCCCCTCTCCCTATTATGGCTACACCTTC.

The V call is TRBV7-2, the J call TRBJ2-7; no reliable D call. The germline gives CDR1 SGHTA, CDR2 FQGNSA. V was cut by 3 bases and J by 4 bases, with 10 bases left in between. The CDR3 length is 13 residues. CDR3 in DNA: TGTGCCAGCAGCTTGGGATTACGGTACGAGCAGTACTTC. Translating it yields CASSLGLRYEQYF.

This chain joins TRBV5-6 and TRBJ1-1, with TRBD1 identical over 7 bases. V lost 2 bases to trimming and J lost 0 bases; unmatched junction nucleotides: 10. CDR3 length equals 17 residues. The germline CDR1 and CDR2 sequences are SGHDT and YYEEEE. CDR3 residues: CASSFTPGQIMNTEAFF. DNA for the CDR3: TGTGCCAGCAGCTTTACCCCGGGACAGATCATGAACACTGAAGCTTTCTTT.

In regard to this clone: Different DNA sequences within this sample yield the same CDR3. This CDR3 is CASSPWTALGEQYF. In DNA, the CDR3 is TGTGCCAGCTCACCTTGGACAGCATTGGGGGAGCAGTACTTC. The chain couples TRBV18 to TRBJ2-7; D possibly corresponds to TRBD1 (6 bases). This CDR3 has 14 amino acids. Per the germline V gene, CDR1 is KGHSH and CDR2 is LQKENI. V was cut by 3 bases and J by 7 bases, with 16 bases left in between.

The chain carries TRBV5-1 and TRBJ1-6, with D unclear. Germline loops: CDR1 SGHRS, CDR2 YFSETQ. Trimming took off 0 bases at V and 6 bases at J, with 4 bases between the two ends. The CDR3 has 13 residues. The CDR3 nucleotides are TGCGCCAGCAGCTTGGAAATTAATTCACCCCTCCACTTT. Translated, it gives CASSLEINSPLHF.

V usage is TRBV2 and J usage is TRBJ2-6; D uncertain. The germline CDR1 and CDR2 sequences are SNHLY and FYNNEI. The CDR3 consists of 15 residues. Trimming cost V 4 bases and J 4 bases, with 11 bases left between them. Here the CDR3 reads CASSGVESGANVLTF. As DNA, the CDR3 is TGTGCCAGCAGTGGGGTAGAATCCGGGGCCAACGTCCTGACTTTC.

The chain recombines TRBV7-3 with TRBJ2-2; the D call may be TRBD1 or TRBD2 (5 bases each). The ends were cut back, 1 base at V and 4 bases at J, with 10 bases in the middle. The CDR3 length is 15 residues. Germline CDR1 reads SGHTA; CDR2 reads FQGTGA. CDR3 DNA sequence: TGTGCCAGCAGCTTAATCGCAGGGAGCACCGGGGAGCTGTTTTTT. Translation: CASSLIAGSTGELFF.

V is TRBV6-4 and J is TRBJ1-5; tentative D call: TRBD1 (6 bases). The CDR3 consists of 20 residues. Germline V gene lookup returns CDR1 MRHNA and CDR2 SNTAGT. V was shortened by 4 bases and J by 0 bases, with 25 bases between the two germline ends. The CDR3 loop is CASSAGKAVGQPYSNQPQHF. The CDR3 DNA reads TGTGCCAGCAGTGCCGGCAAGGCAGTCGGACAGCCTTATAGCAATCAGCCCCAGCATTTT.

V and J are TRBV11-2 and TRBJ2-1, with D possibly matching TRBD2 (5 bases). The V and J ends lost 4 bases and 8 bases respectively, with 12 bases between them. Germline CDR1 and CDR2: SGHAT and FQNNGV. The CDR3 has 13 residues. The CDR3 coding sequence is TGTGCCAGCAGCTCCCTAGCTGTACATGAGCAGTTCTTC. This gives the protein CASSSLAVHEQFF.

The CDR3 sequence is CASSLVPGVSYEQYF. CDR3 coding DNA: TGCGCCAGCAGCTTGGTCCCGGGCGTTAGCTACGAGCAGTACTTC. This chain joins TRBV5-1 and TRBJ2-7; D not certain. Germline CDR1 reads SGHRS; CDR2 reads YFSETQ. The CDR3 is 15 amino acids. The V gene lost 0 bases and the J gene lost 3 bases, with 13 bases spanning the gap. The full variable domain, its missing parts supplied by reference TRBV5-1 and TRBJ2-7, is KAGVTQTPRYLIKTRGQQVTLSCSPISGHRSVSWYQQTPGQGLQFLFEYFSETQRNKGNFPGRFSGRQFSNSRSEMNVSTLELGDSALYLCASSLVPGVSYEQYFGPGTRLTVT.

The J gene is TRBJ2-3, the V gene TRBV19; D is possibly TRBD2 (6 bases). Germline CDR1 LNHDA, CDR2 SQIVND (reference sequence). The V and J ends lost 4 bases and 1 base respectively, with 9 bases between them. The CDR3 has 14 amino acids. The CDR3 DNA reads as TGTGCCAGTAGTAAGAGCGGGCGCACAGATACGCAGTATTTT. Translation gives CASSKSGRTDTQYF. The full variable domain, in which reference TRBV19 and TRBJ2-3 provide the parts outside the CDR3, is DGGITQSPKYLFRKEGQNVTLSCEQNLNHDAMYWYRQDPGQGLRLIYYSQIVNDFQKGDIAEGYSVSREKKESFPLTVTSAQKNPTAFYLCASSKSGRTDTQYFGPGTRLTVL.

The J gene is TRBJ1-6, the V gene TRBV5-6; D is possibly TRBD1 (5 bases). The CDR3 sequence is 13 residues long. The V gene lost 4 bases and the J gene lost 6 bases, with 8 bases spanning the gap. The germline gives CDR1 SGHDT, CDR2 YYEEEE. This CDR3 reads CASSDRINSPLHF. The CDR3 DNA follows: TGTGCCAGCAGCGACAGAATTAATTCACCCCTCCACTTT. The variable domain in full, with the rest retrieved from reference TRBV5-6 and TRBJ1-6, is DAGVTQSPTHLIKTRGQQVTLRCSPKSGHDTVSWYQQALGQGPQFIFQYYEEEERQRGNFPDRFSGHQFPNYSSELNVNALLLGDSALYLCASSDRINSPLHFGNGTRLTVT.

In DNA, the CDR3 is TGTGCCAGCAGCTTCGGACAGGATTTTTACTATGGCTACACCTTC. Its protein product is CASSFGQDFYYGYTF. The chain combines TRBV5-8 with TRBJ1-2; TRBD1 aligns across 7 bases. This CDR3 spans 15 amino acids. J was trimmed by 3 bases and V by 2 bases; bases with no gene match: 7. Germline V gives CDR1 SGHTS, CDR2 YDEGEE.